These 24 T cell receptor beta chains share one sample of origin, sequenced in a study of blood T cell repertoires in COVID-19. Only in-frame clones appear in the TCRdb table, and some are missing; sequencing was by immunoSEQ multiplex PCR. Among roughly 200,000 clones, 84% were seen once, and the ten largest hold 20%. Material for sequencing was peripheral blood. The receptors originated from a human donor in a cohort sampled during active COVID-19.

J is TRBJ2-2 and V is TRBV6-5, with 8 bases aligning to TRBD2. CDR3 size: 16 residues. Per the germline V gene, CDR1 is MNHEY and CDR2 is SVGAGI. The trim removed 4 bases at V and 8 bases at J, leaving 12 bases unmatched. The CDR3 DNA is TGTGCCAGCAGTTTTCCGCGGGGGGAGATTCCGGGGGAGCTGTTTTTT. Translating it yields CASSFPRGEIPGELFF.

This chain connects TRBV6-5 to TRBJ1-4; 10 nucleotides match TRBD1. CDR1 and CDR2 from the germline V gene are MNHEY and SVGAGI. Losses at the gene ends were 6 bases for V and 7 bases for J; bases not matched to a gene: 8. This CDR3 region has 15 residues. The CDR3 bases are TGTGCCAGCAGCGGACAGGGGGTCCAGGGTGAAAAACTGTTTTTT. It yields the protein CASSGQGVQGEKLFF.

The chain combines TRBV2 with TRBJ1-1; D unresolved. Germline CDR1 is SNHLY and CDR2 is FYNNEI. The CDR3 is made up of 14 amino acids. Trimming removed 4 bases at V and 3 bases at J, with 12 bases between. CDR3 in DNA: TGTGCCAGCAGTGCTTACGGACTACACACTGAAGCTTTCTTT. It codes for CASSAYGLHTEAFF.

The rearrangement links TRBV7-8 to TRBJ2-1, with a tentative D call TRBD1 (6 bases). This CDR3 has 15 residues. The germline V gene has CDR1 SGHVS and CDR2 FQNEAQ. The V and J ends lost 0 bases and 10 bases respectively, with 16 bases between them. CDR3 in amino acids: CASSLAPRGVGEQFF. CDR3 sequence (DNA): TGTGCCAGCAGCTTAGCTCCCAGGGGCGTGGGGGAGCAGTTCTTC. Full variable domain (outside the CDR3, taken from reference TRBV7-8 and TRBJ2-1): GAGVSQSPRYKVAKRGQDVALRCDPISGHVSLFWYQQALGQGPEFLTYFQNEAQLDKSGLPSDRFFAERPEGSVSTLKIQRTQQEDSAVYLCASSLAPRGVGEQFFGPGTRLTVL.

The chain combines TRBV27 with TRBJ1-2; tentative D call: TRBD1 (5 bases). V was clipped by 4 bases and J by 3 bases, with 18 bases between them. This CDR3 has 16 residues. CDR1 and CDR2 from the germline V gene are MNHEY and SMNVEV (reference sequence). The CDR3 region is CASSSTLTAGYYGYTF. The CDR3 DNA reads as TGTGCCAGCAGTTCGACCCTGACAGCCGGGTACTATGGCTACACCTTC.

The chain carries TRBV24-1 and TRBJ2-1; TRBD2 agrees at 12 bases. Germline CDR1 reads KGHDR; CDR2 reads SFDVKD. The V gene end was trimmed by 9 bases and the J gene end by 6 bases; junction bases not matched to a gene: 8. The CDR3 spans 15 residues. The CDR3 spells CATASGRGPLNEQFF. The CDR3, as DNA: TGTGCCACCGCTAGCGGGAGGGGTCCCCTCAATGAGCAGTTCTTC.

This rearrangement joins TRBV2 to TRBJ2-7; 7 nucleotides line up with TRBD1. CDR1 and CDR2 (germline): SNHLY, FYNNEI. The CDR3 is made up of 13 amino acids. The trim removed 8 bases at V and 0 bases at J, leaving 4 bases unmatched. The CDR3 sequence is CASGQVFSYEQYF. In nucleotides, the CDR3 is TGTGCCAGCGGACAGGTATTCTCCTACGAGCAGTACTTC.

This clone was seen a few times. The CDR3, as DNA: TGTGCCAGCGGAGAAAGGGCAGGGCTATACGAGCAGTACGTC. It is translated as CASGERAGLYEQYV. This chain connects TRBV11-1 to TRBJ2-7; possibly TRBD1 for D (5 bases). The CDR3 is 14 residues long. Per germline, CDR1 SGHAT and CDR2 FQDESV (reference sequence). Trimming shortened V by 8 bases and J by 4 bases, and 18 bases separated the two germline ends.

The gene calls are TRBV18 and TRBJ2-4; 7 nucleotides agree with TRBD1. After removal of 3 bases from V and 0 bases from J, the junction contained 14 bases not matched to a gene. CDR1 is KGHSH and CDR2 is LQKENI in the germline V gene. This CDR3 is built from 19 residues. CDR3 region: CASSPSLPGQSLAKNIQYF. For the CDR3, the DNA is TGTGCCAGCTCACCTTCTCTGCCGGGACAGAGTCTAGCCAAAAACATTCAGTACTTC.

This chain joins TRBV7-8 and TRBJ2-7; TRBD1 aligns across 10 bases. CDR1 and CDR2 from the germline V gene are SGHVS and FQNEAQ. CDR3 length equals 15 residues. Losses at the gene ends were 4 bases for V and 5 bases for J; bases not matched to a gene: 8. CDR3: CASSSEGQGFNEQYF. In DNA, the CDR3 is TGTGCCAGCAGCTCAGAGGGACAGGGGTTTAACGAGCAGTACTTC.

This rearrangement joins TRBV3-1 (or the pseudogene TRBV3-2) to TRBJ2-7; D is unresolved. Deletions cut 1 base from V and 2 bases from J, with 3 bases between. The CDR3 loop spans 12 amino acids. The germline V gene has CDR1 LGHDT and CDR2 YNNKEL (reference sequence). As DNA, the CDR3 is TGTGCCAGCAGCCAAGGGCCCTACGAGCAGTACGTC. Translated: CASSQGPYEQYV.

This rearrangement joins TRBV28 to TRBJ2-1; 15 positions match TRBD2. The ends lost 7 bases at V and 7 bases at J; junction bases unmatched: 11. Per the germline V gene, CDR1 is MDHEN and CDR2 is SYDVKM. This CDR3 is 17 amino acids long. CDR3 bases: TGTGCCAGCAACAAGAATGGCGGACTAGCGGGAGGGAATGAGCAGTTCTTC. Its translation: CASNKNGGLAGGNEQFF.

The chain couples TRBV19 to TRBJ1-1, with D perhaps matching TRBD1 (5 bases). Germline values: CDR1 LNHDA, CDR2 SQIVND (reference sequence). CDR3 length: 15 residues. V was trimmed by 1 base and J by 2 bases, leaving 11 bases between them. Here the CDR3 reads CASSIVTTDNTEAFF. The CDR3 region has the DNA TGTGCCAGTAGTATAGTCACGACAGATAACACTGAAGCTTTCTTT.

V gene TRBV11-3 combines with J gene TRBJ2-2; D is unclear. Per the germline V gene, CDR1 is SGHNT and CDR2 is YENEEA. There are 17 residues in the CDR3. V was clipped by 2 bases and J by 1 base, with 14 bases between them. The CDR3 sequence is CASSLSEAFKNTGELFF. CDR3 nucleotides: TGTGCCAGCAGCTTATCAGAGGCTTTTAAGAACACCGGGGAGCTGTTTTTT.

J is TRBJ1-2 and V is TRBV29-1, with D perhaps matching TRBD1 (6 bases). V shed 7 bases and J shed 5 bases, with 11 bases lying between them. Germline CDR1 and CDR2: SQVTM and ANQGSEA. The CDR3 runs to 11 residues. In DNA, the CDR3 is TGCAGCGCACCGACAGGTTATGGCTACACCTTC. It codes for CSAPTGYGYTF.

The V gene is TRBV3-1 (or the pseudogene TRBV3-2), the J gene TRBJ2-7; 12 nucleotides match TRBD1. The CDR3 consists of 13 residues. Germline V gene data show CDR1 as LGHDT and CDR2 as YNNKEL (reference sequence). Germline trimming cut 4 bases from V and 12 bases from J; bases unmatched to any gene: 7. CDR3: CASSRSGTGGLYV. In DNA form, the CDR3 reads TGTGCCAGCAGCCGGTCCGGGACAGGGGGCCTGTACGTC.

As concerns this clone: The junction shows a germline mismatch at one end, possibly a read error. The CDR3 nucleotides read TGTGCCAGCAGTTACGGGACTAGCCCGAACATGGAAGTCTTC. This encodes CASSYGTSPNMEVF. J is TRBJ2-1 and V is TRBV6-5, with 9 bases lining up with TRBD2. The CDR3 totals 14 residues. Per germline, CDR1 MNHEY and CDR2 SVGAGI.

The chain combines TRBV19 with TRBJ2-2; TRBD1 agrees at 9 bases. V gave up 3 bases and J gave up 7 bases; unmatched junction bases: 6. Germline-derived CDR1 and CDR2 are LNHDA and SQIVND (reference sequence). The CDR3 loop spans 15 amino acids. The CDR3, as DNA: TGTGCCAGTAGTATCCCGGGACAGGGAGGCGGGGAGCTGTTTTTT. This encodes CASSIPGQGGGELFF.

V is TRBV3-1 (or the pseudogene TRBV3-2) and J is TRBJ2-2; a weak D match, TRBD1 (6 bases). Germline values: CDR1 LGHDT, CDR2 YNNKEL (reference sequence). V was pared by 0 bases and J by 6 bases, with 14 bases between. There are 16 residues in the CDR3. The CDR3 DNA reads as TGTGCCAGCAGCCAAGAATGGGCAGGGGCAGCCGGGGAGCTGTTTTTT. This encodes CASSQEWAGAAGELFF.

The chain combines TRBV14 with TRBJ2-7, with 7 bases fitting TRBD2. This CDR3 contains 15 residues. Germline lookup yields CDR1 SGHDN and CDR2 FVKESK. The V and J ends lost 5 bases and 3 bases, in that order; junction bases with no gene match: 10. The CDR3 here is CASSNRGAGVYEQYF. CDR3 coding DNA: TGTGCCAGCAGCAATCGTGGTGCGGGAGTCTACGAGCAGTACTTC.

This rearrangement joins TRBV7-2 to TRBJ1-3; D is ambiguous. Trimming cost V 6 bases and J 5 bases, with 5 bases left between them. Germline loops: CDR1 SGHTA, CDR2 FQGNSA. The CDR3 runs 11 residues. CDR3 bases: TGTGCCAGCAGTACTAGAAACACCATATATTTT. It is translated as CASSTRNTIYF.

This chain uses TRBV3-1 (or the pseudogene TRBV3-2) with TRBJ2-7; D gene ambiguous. Per germline, CDR1 LGHDT and CDR2 YNNKEL (reference sequence). V lost 2 bases to trimming and J lost 4 bases, with 3 bases between them. The CDR3 sequence is 11 residues long. CDR3 DNA: TGTGCCAGCAGCCAATCTTACGAGCAGTACTTC. Amino acids: CASSQSYEQYF.

This rearrangement joins TRBV7-2 to TRBJ1-3; D is perhaps TRBD1 (6 bases). The CDR3 contains 15 residues. The ends were cut back, 5 bases at V and 2 bases at J, with 13 bases in the middle. Germline lookup yields CDR1 SGHTA and CDR2 FQGNSA. Here the CDR3 DNA reads TGTGCCAGCAGCCCAGGGGTGCGGCCTGGAAACACCATATATTTT. It yields the protein CASSPGVRPGNTIYF.

The chain uses TRBV10-1 and TRBJ2-1, with TRBD2 matching 7 bases. The CDR3 has 14 amino acids. Germline V gene lookup returns CDR1 WNHNN and CDR2 SYGVQD (reference sequence). V lost 3 bases and J lost 4; bases outside the gene matches: 3. The CDR3 loop is CASSDSGEYNEQFF. CDR3 bases: TGCGCCAGCAGTGACAGCGGGGAGTACAATGAGCAGTTCTTC.